This TCR beta chain is from a study of neurological immune-mediated disorders (dated by TCRdb to about 2019). Notes on the research overall: The study compared peripheral blood TCR-beta repertoires of HTLV-I-associated myelopathy (HAM/TSP) patients, multiple sclerosis patients and healthy controls using UMI-based sequencing. The 106 TCR-beta libraries covered PBMC samples along with longitudinal samples, technical triplicates, and paired sorted CD4+ and CD8+ T-cell subsets. The cohort included approximately 68 subjects: about 15 with HAM/TSP, roughly 35 with multiple sclerosis, and 20 healthy controls.

Healthy controls were blood bank volunteers in Maryland, USA. TCR libraries for sorted subsets were made from over 750,000 sorted CD4+ or CD8+ T cells. Peripheral blood underwent Ficoll-Hypaque density gradient centrifugation to isolate PBMCs, which were then cryopreserved in liquid nitrogen. Paired sorted CD4+ and CD8+ subsets came from healthy controls, HAM/TSP patients and MS patients. The CDR3 numbers 15 residues from cysteine through phenylalanine. Solely the CDR3 DNA is kept, with 45 bases framed from the first base. According to the germline V gene, CDR1 reads SGHRS and CDR2 reads YFSETQ. Clipping removes 4 bases from V and 9 bases from J, with 8 as the unmatched junction base count. Summary of the overall study and its limitations: Across subjects, expanded clones never shared an identical CDR3 amino acid sequence, which suggests that the TCR-beta repertoires in every group were private. The highest TCR clonal expansion was observed in HAM/TSP patients, whereas the lowest was observed in MS patients, even when compared with healthy controls.

This clonotype was recorded many times. Its antigen remains undetermined. Base quality data are lacking; no much larger clone is found one base away. cDNA synthesis used template-switch 5'RACE with a primer carrying a 10-nucleotide random unique molecular identifier tagging each TCR transcript. Every sequencing run yielded over 160 million TCR-beta sequences covering 15-18 subjects. Total RNA was extracted with the RNeasy kit. The KAPA Real-time Library Amplification kit was used to amplify TCR-beta VDJ regions with primers for the TCR constant region and the 5'RACE anchor. Sample indexes and Illumina adaptors were added in a first PCR, and a second PCR then increased library yield. After Ampure bead purification, the roughly 650 bp TCR product was size-selected on a 2% E-gel SizeSelection system. Before pooling, library quality was assessed on a Bioanalyzer, concentration was determined with Qubit, and library quantification was performed with the Kapa Library Quantification kit. An Illumina HiSeq 2500 was used to sequence the libraries paired-end at 2 x 150 bp. To increase sequence diversity, roughly 24-31% phiX was spiked into each library pool. The original pipeline was this. Quality-filtered reads were processed with the UMI-based MiGEC pipeline, and over 85% of raw TCR sequences were removed by the MiGEC pipeline during error correction. IMGT germline references were used for aligning VDJ genes, and each clonotype was defined as a unique CDR3 amino acid sequence together with its V-J genes. Clonal expansion, Shannon diversity, and CDR3 relatedness (CalcPairwiseDistances, ClusterSamples) were evaluated with VDJtools, and phylogenetic trees were built with CLCbio workbench. Expanded clones were defined as having at least 8 unique UMIs, based on coefficient-of-variation modelling across technical triplicates. The public reads were run again by TCRdb, first through fastp at Q25 and then through MiXCR, and only productive beta chains were kept. CDR3 protein sequences are deduplicated, and each keeps its most common genes and DNA. These V and J calls derive from TCRdb rather than the authors' analysis. The sample profile shows some 47,000 distinct CDR3 sequences; 6% to 7% of them were found once. The ten largest clones capture around 0.6% of the sample.

The sample taken for sequencing was CD4+ T cells from blood. This TCR derives from a woman aged 40-49 years in good health. The rearrangement joined TRBV5-1 to TRBJ2-1; 12 bases in the junction line up with TRBD2. The CDR3 region reads CASSPLAGGPVEQFF. The DNA is as follows: TGCGCCAGCAGCCCCCTAGCGGGAGGGCCGGTTGAGCAGTTCTTC.